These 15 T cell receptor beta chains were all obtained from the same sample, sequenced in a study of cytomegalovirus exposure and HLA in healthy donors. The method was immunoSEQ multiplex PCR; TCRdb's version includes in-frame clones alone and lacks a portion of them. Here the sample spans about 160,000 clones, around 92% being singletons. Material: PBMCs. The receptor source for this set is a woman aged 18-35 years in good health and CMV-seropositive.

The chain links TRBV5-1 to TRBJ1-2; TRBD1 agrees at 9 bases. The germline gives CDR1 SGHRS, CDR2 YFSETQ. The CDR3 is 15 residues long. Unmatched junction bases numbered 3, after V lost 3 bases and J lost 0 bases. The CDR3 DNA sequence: TGCGCCAGCAGCTGGGGACAGGGATCTAACTATGGCTACACCTTC. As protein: CASSWGQGSNYGYTF.

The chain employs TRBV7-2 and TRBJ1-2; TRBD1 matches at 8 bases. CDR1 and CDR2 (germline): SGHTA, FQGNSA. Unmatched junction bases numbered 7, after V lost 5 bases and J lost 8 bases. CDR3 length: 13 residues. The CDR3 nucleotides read TGTGCCAGCAGCCTCCCGACAGGGGAAGGCTACACCTTC. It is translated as CASSLPTGEGYTF.

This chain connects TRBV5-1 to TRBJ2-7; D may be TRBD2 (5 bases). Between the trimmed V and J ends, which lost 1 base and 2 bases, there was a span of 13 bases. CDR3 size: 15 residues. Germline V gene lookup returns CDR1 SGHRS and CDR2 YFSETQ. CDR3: CASSLMAGGAYEQYF. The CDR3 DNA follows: TGCGCCAGCAGCTTGATGGCAGGAGGTGCCTACGAGCAGTACTTC.

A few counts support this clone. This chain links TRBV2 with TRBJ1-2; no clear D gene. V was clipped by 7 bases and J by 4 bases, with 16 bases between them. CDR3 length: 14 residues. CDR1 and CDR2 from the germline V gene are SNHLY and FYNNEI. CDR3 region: CASTTGSSGYGYTF. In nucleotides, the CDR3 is TGTGCCAGCACCACCGGGTCGAGCGGCTATGGCTACACCTTC.

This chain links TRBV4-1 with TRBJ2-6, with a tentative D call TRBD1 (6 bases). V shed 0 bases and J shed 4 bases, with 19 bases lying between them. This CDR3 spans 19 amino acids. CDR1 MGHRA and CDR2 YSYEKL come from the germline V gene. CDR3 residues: CASSQDKAGVWSGANVLTF. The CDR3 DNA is TGCGCCAGCAGCCAAGATAAGGCAGGGGTTTGGTCCGGGGCCAACGTCCTGACTTTC.

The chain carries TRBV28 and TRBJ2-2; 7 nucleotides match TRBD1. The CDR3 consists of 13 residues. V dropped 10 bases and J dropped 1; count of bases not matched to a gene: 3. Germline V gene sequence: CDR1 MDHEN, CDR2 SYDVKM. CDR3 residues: CAIWTGNTGELFF. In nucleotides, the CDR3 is TGTGCCATCTGGACAGGGAACACCGGGGAGCTGTTTTTT. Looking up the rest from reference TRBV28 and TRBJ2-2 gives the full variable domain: DVKVTQSSRYLVKRTGEKVFLECVQDMDHENMFWYRQDPGLGLRLIYFSYDVKMKEKGDIPEGYSVSREKKERFSLILESASTNQTSMYLCAIWTGNTGELFFGEGSRLTVL.

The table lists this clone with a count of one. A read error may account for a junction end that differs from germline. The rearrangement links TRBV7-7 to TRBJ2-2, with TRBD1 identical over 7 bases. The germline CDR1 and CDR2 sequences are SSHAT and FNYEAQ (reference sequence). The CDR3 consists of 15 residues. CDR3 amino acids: CASSPDRVATGELFF. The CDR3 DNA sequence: TGTGCTAGCAGCCCTGACAGGGTGGCTACCGGGGAGCTGTTTTTT.

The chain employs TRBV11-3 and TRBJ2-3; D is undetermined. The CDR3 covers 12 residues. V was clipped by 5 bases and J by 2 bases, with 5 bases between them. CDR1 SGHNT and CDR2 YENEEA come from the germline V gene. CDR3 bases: TGTGCCAGCAGCCTTAACACAGATACGCAGTATTTT. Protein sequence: CASSLNTDTQYF.

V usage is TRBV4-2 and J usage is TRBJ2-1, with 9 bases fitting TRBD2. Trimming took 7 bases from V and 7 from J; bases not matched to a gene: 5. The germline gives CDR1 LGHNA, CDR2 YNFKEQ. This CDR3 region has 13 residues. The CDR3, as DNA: TGTGCCAGCAAGGGACTAGCCTCAAATGAGCAGTTCTTC. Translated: CASKGLASNEQFF.

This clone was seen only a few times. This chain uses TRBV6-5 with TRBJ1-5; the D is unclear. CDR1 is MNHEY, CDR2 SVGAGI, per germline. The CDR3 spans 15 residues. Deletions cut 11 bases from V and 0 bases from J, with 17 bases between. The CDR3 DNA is TGTGCCTCACAGCGGGGAGATCGTAGCAATCAGCCCCAGCATTTT. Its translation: CASQRGDRSNQPQHF.

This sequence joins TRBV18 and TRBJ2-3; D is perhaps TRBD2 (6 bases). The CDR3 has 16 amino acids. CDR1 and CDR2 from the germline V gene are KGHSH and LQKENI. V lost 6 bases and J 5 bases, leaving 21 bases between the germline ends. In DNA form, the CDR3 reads TGTGCCAGCTCTCCCGGGCCCCCGGGGGTAGGAGATACGCAGTATTTT. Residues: CASSPGPPGVGDTQYF.

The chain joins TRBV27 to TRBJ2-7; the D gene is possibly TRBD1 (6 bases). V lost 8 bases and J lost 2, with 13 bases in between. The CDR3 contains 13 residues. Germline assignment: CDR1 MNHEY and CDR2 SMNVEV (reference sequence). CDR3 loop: CASSEQGPYEQYF. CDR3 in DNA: TGTGCCAGCTCAGAACAGGGCCCCTACGAGCAGTACTTC.

CDR3 in DNA: TGTGCCAGCAACTCCCGGACAGTACTTCCCTACAATGAGCAGTTCTTC. Protein: CASNSRTVLPYNEQFF. The chain employs TRBV6-6 and TRBJ2-1; tentative D call: TRBD1 (6 bases). V lost 7 bases and J 2 bases, leaving 18 bases between the germline ends. CDR1 is MNHNY, CDR2 SVGAGI, per germline (reference sequence). The CDR3 is made up of 16 amino acids.

CDR3 sequence reads: CASNGAGGPYEQYF. CDR3 coding DNA: TGTGCCAGCAATGGAGCGGGAGGGCCGTACGAGCAGTACTTC. The chain employs TRBV6-1 and TRBJ2-7, with 10 nucleotides matching TRBD2. Trimming cost V 7 bases and J 4 bases; bases outside gene matches: 7. Germline values: CDR1 MNHNS, CDR2 SASEGT. The CDR3 has 14 residues.

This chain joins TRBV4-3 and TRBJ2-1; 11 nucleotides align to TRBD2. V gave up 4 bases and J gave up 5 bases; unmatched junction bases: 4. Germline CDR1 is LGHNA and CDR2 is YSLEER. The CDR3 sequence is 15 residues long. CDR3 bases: TGCGCCAGCAGCCTGGGACTAGCGGCGAACAATGAGCAGTTCTTC. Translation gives CASSLGLAANNEQFF.